A selection of T cell receptor beta chains follows, all from one sample in a study of T cells in tuberculosis. TCRdb's table, derived via immunoSEQ multiplex PCR, lists solely in-frame clones and lacks some. Of under 35,000 clones listed, roughly 94% are singletons. The sequenced sample was PBMCs, obtained at tuberculosis diagnosis. The receptors were gathered from an adult with tuberculosis. Some clones in this sample may be carry-over from other donors' samples. The CDR3 runs from the conserved cysteine through the conserved F or W. A D gene is named only where the DNA matches it firmly. Clone sizes are given selectively: once, few, many, or a class where the clone is expanded.

clone size,D gene,J gene,V gene,CDR3 protein,CDR3 DNA
NA,NA,TRBJ1-3,TRBV19,CASQFGNTIYF,TGTGCCAGCCAATTTGGAAACACCATATATTTT
NA,NA,TRBJ1-1,TRBV30,CAWSVHRAGRNTEAFF,TGTGCCTGGAGTGTTCATCGGGCAGGGCGGAACACTGAAGCTTTCTTT
once,TRBD2,TRBJ2-7,TRBV18,CASSPRGSGGRPYEQYF,TGTGCCAGCTCACCACGCGGTAGCGGGGGGAGGCCCTACGAGCAGTACTTC
NA,TRBD1,TRBJ1-1,TRBV5-1,CASSLRPGTGGTEAFF,TGCGCCAGCAGCTTGAGACCCGGGACAGGGGGCACTGAAGCTTTCTTT
NA,NA,TRBJ1-5,TRBV21-1,CASSFQETGVGWPQHF,TGTGCCAGCAGCTTCCAGGAGACAGGGGTCGGGTGGCCCCAGCATTTT
NA,NA,TRBJ2-3,TRBV5-1,CASSLSVGVGRNTQYF,TGCGCCAGCAGCTTGAGTGTCGGGGTTGGTCGGAATACGCAGTATTTT
NA,NA,TRBJ2-7,TRBV7-2,CASSFSQGGYEQYF,TGTGCCAGCAGCTTTTCGCAGGGTGGCTACGAGCAGTACTTC
once,TRBD2,TRBJ2-1,TRBV11-3,CASSSVRGGEQFF,TGTGCCAGCAGCTCCGTTCGGGGGGGTGAGCAGTTCTTC
NA,TRBD1,TRBJ1-2,TRBV19,CASSRLGQGYGYTF,TGTGCCAGTAGCCGTCTCGGACAGGGCTATGGCTACACCTTC
NA,TRBD1,TRBJ1-5,TRBV6-4,CASSELDRDNQPQHF,TGTGCCAGCAGTGAACTAGACAGGGACAATCAGCCCCAGCATTTT
NA,TRBD1,TRBJ1-1,TRBV27,CASSLGQGWTEAFF,TGTGCCAGCAGTTTGGGACAGGGATGGACTGAAGCTTTCTTT
NA,NA,TRBJ1-5,TRBV19,CASSILREGNQPQHF,TGTGCCAGTAGTATACTCAGGGAGGGCAATCAGCCCCAGCATTTT
NA,NA,TRBJ2-7,TRBV7-8,CASGSTGWTYEQYF,TGTGCCAGCGGTTCAACGGGGTGGACCTACGAGCAGTACTTC
NA,NA,TRBJ2-6,TRBV5-1,CASRSAGSSGANVLTF,TGCGCCAGCAGATCAGCAGGGTCCTCTGGGGCCAACGTCCTGACTTTC
once,NA,TRBJ1-2,TRBV7-9,CASTLVGFGYTF,TGTGCCAGCACCCTAGTGGGTTTTGGCTACACCTTC
NA,NA,TRBJ1-1,TRBV29-1,CSAQGAFF,TGCAGCGCCCAGGGGGCTTTCTTT
NA,NA,TRBJ2-7,TRBV18,CASSPTPGRSSYEQYF,TGTGCCAGCTCACCAACCCCCGGAAGGAGCTCCTACGAGCAGTACTTC
NA,NA,TRBJ2-6,TRBV18,CASSQPLDVLTF,TGTGCCAGCTCACAGCCTCTCGACGTCCTGACTTTC
NA,TRBD1,TRBJ2-1,TRBV9,CASSVRTGTLYNEQFF,TGTGCCAGCAGCGTACGGACAGGGACTCTATACAATGAGCAGTTCTTC
once,NA,TRBJ2-3,TRBV5-1,CASSLDSDTQYF,TGCGCCAGCAGCTTGGATAGCGATACGCAGTATTTT
NA,TRBD1,TRBJ1-2,TRBV5-6,CASSPKRGLSYGYTF,TGTGCCAGCAGCCCTAAGAGGGGGCTGAGCTATGGCTACACCTTC
NA,TRBD2,TRBJ2-1,TRBV7-2,CASSLGKAGEGYEQFF,TGTGCCAGCAGCCTAGGAAAAGCGGGAGAGGGGTATGAGCAGTTCTTC
NA,NA,TRBJ2-3,TRBV2,CASSEGQFSTDTQYF,TGTGCCAGCAGTGAGGGCCAGTTTTCGACAGATACGCAGTATTTT
once,NA,TRBJ2-7,TRBV19,CASSLGLYYEQYF,TGTGCCAGTAGTCTGGGGCTGTACTACGAGCAGTACTTC
NA,TRBD1,TRBJ1-2,TRBV5-1,CASSGQGAYYGYTF,TGCGCCAGCAGCGGACAGGGGGCTTACTATGGCTACACCTTC
NA,NA,TRBJ1-3,TRBV10-3,CAIKEVTGNTIYF,TGTGCCATCAAGGAGGTTACTGGAAACACCATATATTTT
NA,NA,TRBJ2-1,TRBV30,CAWSDRLTRYNEQFF,TGTGCCTGGAGCGACCGCTTGACTAGGTACAATGAGCAGTTCTTC
NA,NA,TRBJ2-1,TRBV2,CASSEGSSSYNEQFF,TGTGCCAGCAGTGAAGGGTCGAGCTCCTACAATGAGCAGTTCTTC
NA,NA,TRBJ1-3,TRBV6-1,CASKAVSGNTIYF,TGTGCCAGCAAAGCGGTCTCTGGAAACACCATATATTTT
NA,TRBD1,TRBJ1-3,TRBV10-2,CASSDLMAGQGNTIYF,TGCGCCAGCAGTGATTTGATGGCGGGACAGGGAAACACCATATATTTT
NA,NA,TRBJ1-1,TRBV5-8,CASSYRPADSLNTEAFF,TGTGCCAGCAGTTATCGCCCGGCGGACAGCCTGAACACTGAAGCTTTCTTT
NA,TRBD2,TRBJ2-2,TRBV5-1,CASSISGGLSSGELFF,TGCGCCAGCAGCATAAGCGGGGGGTTATCATCCGGGGAGCTGTTTTTT
NA,TRBD1,TRBJ1-6,TRBV11-2,CASSSIRTGGVSPLHF,TGTGCCAGCAGCTCTATTAGGACAGGGGGCGTCTCACCCCTCCACTTT
NA,NA,TRBJ1-1,TRBV25-1,CASSAGSRLHTEAFF,TGTGCCAGCAGTGCAGGGTCCCGTCTACACACTGAAGCTTTCTTT
NA,TRBD1,TRBJ1-6,TRBV2,CASSGRDSYNSPLHF,TGTGCCAGCAGTGGCCGGGACAGCTATAATTCACCCCTCCACTTT
NA,TRBD1,TRBJ1-1,TRBV4-2,CASSQEPTGGTEAFF,TGTGCCAGCAGCCAAGAGCCAACAGGGGGCACTGAAGCTTTCTTT
NA,NA,TRBJ1-2,TRBV19,CASSIGQGGHGYTF,TGTGCCAGTAGTATAGGGCAGGGAGGACACGGCTACACCTTC
NA,TRBD2,TRBJ2-7,TRBV4-1,CASSQGVAGLYEQYF,TGCGCCAGCAGCCAAGGGGTAGCGGGGCTCTACGAGCAGTACTTC
NA,NA,TRBJ1-1,TRBV5-1,CASSPGWDTEAFF,TGCGCCAGCAGCCCGGGGTGGGACACTGAAGCTTTCTTT
NA,NA,TRBJ1-3,TRBV9,CASSTRGRNTIYF,TGTGCCAGCAGCACTCGGGGGAGAAACACCATATATTTT
once,NA,TRBJ2-7,TRBV6-5,CASRRPPSVEQYF,TGTGCCAGCAGGAGGCCCCCATCCGTTGAGCAGTACTTC
NA,NA,TRBJ2-1,TRBV6-5,CASRHHGTVNNEQFF,TGTGCCAGCAGACATCACGGGACTGTAAACAATGAGCAGTTCTTC
NA,TRBD1,TRBJ2-1,TRBV19,CASSDPRQGNYNEQFF,TGTGCCAGTAGCGACCCACGACAGGGTAACTACAATGAGCAGTTCTTC
NA,NA,TRBJ2-1,TRBV7-9,CASSSPLSYNEQFF,TGTGCCAGCAGCTCTCCCCTATCGTACAATGAGCAGTTCTTC
NA,NA,TRBJ2-3,TRBV6-1,CASSEGSLADTQYF,TGTGCCAGCAGTGAAGGTAGCTTGGCAGATACGCAGTATTTT
once,TRBD1,TRBJ2-7,TRBV7-9,CASSLEGTGSYEQYF,TGTGCCAGCAGCTTAGAAGGGACAGGGTCCTACGAGCAGTACTTC
NA,NA,TRBJ1-6,TRBV5-1,CASSLEGPGDNSPLHF,TGCGCCAGCAGCTTGGAAGGGCCAGGGGATAATTCACCCCTCCACTTT
NA,TRBD1,TRBJ1-4,TRBV29-1,CSVGGSGTVNEKLFF,TGCAGCGTCGGAGGTTCCGGGACAGTTAATGAAAAACTGTTTTTT
NA,TRBD1,TRBJ1-2,TRBV6-5,CASSYYQGGGYTF,TGTGCCAGCAGTTACTACCAGGGGGGTGGCTACACCTTC